Described below is a single TCR beta chain sequence and its context. The antigen this receptor binds is unknown. Per-nucleotide qualities are absent, and no much larger clonotype sits a single base away. Preparation of the library involved the immunoSEQ multiplex PCR assay. As for the original processing: A statistical classification framework was built for diagnosing cytomegalovirus status from the catalog of TCR beta chain sequences. The immuneACCESS repertoire file appears here via TCRdb, limited to in-frame rearrangements. These files lack a portion of the clones; in checked studies, under half of the deficit traces to unresolved V genes, and the cause of the others is not known. Clonal size and the V and J genes are those of that table, whereas D and trimming came from the DNA. The sample records fewer than 120,000 clones, about nine tenths of which are singletons. Clones ranked in the top ten supply under 2% of the sample.

This sample was included in a study of cytomegalovirus exposure and HLA in healthy donors listed by TCRdb under 2017. With regard to the full study: A later analysis indicated that the 120 validation repertoires were generated on the platform also employed for the 650 to 850 repertoires of the first cohort. The study was designed to test whether signatures of past pathogen exposure could be identified by cataloging public T cell receptors. A separate validation cohort of roughly 110 different subjects was used in addition to the roughly 670-subject first cohort. The study combined high-throughput TCR immunosequencing, statistical association of individual TCRs with disease status, and machine learning to predict cytomegalovirus infection status.

Separate from the approximately 730-subject first cohort, the validation cohort of 90 to 150 subjects was the group to which the donors belonged. CDR1 MNHNS and CDR2 SASEGT are derived from the germline V gene. The CDR3 runs 13 residues from the cysteine to the phenylalanine. Here the CDR3 DNA is all that survives: 39 bases in frame from base 1. Cut back by 7 bases and 5 bases, the V and J ends lie 14 bases apart. The paper as a whole reports these results and caveats: Most TCR sequences were observed very rarely across donors, whereas some public TCRs were present in many individuals. The classifier was reported to diagnose cytomegalovirus status with high specificity and sensitivity in both the original and validation cohorts. The study gave a list of some 150 TCR beta chains associated with cytomegalovirus. It was suggested by the authors that the approach could potentially be generalized to other disease states and immunological phenotypes. A later analysis lacked HLA typing for the validation cohort, so it scored co-occurrence in that cohort across all 120 repertoires. In a later analysis, TCRs clustered in the first cohort were found to also tend to co-occur in the 120 or so validation repertoires, with roughly 93% of cluster scores above 0. A few of the identified cytomegalovirus-associated TCR beta chains were confirmed in vitro to be specific for cytomegalovirus antigens.

The sample comprised PBMCs. This clonotype was sampled from a woman younger than 30 in good health and CMV-seronegative. The rearranged segments are TRBV6-1 and TRBJ1-1, with the D gene not clear enough to name. The CDR3 loop reads CASKRPEGTEAFF. The nucleotide sequence reads TGTGCCAGCAAGCGCCCGGAGGGAACTGAAGCTTTCTTT.